These T cell receptor beta chains were read from a single sample in a study of OX40 agonist ivuxolimab in advanced cancers. Some clones are missing from TCRdb's copy, which holds only in-frame ones; the method was immunoSEQ multiplex PCR. The data show tens of thousands of clones, 65% to 80% seen once. The sequencing here drew on CD4+ or CD8+ T cells sorted from blood, taken in a trial of the OX40 agonist ivuxolimab. The receptors here all came from an adult with an advanced solid tumor such as melanoma, head and neck, liver or kidney cancer. The CDR3 runs from the conserved cysteine through the conserved F or W.

V	J	CDR3
TRBV7-9	TRBJ2-7	CASSLGGLSYEQYF
TRBV30	TRBJ2-3	CAWSVLSGGVGDTQYF
TRBV4-1	TRBJ1-6	CASSPSFGGGSYNSPLHF
TRBV9	TRBJ2-7	CASSVATMGEQYF
TRBV9	TRBJ2-2	CASSPRAGANGELFF
TRBV19	TRBJ1-2	CASSEQGARRGYTF
TRBV11-2	TRBJ2-7	CASRAGTSREQYF
TRBV6-5	TRBJ2-7	CASSSGPHEQYF
TRBV5-6	TRBJ1-1	CASSLDRTMYYFF
TRBV6-1	TRBJ1-3	CASRAGTIGNTIYF
TRBV7-8	TRBJ2-2	CASSLGGRGVGELFF
TRBV4-1	TRBJ2-1	CASSYRQGEGEQFF
TRBV7-9	TRBJ1-5	CASSLNQGQPQHF
TRBV14	TRBJ2-4	CASSPLGQTNIQYF
TRBV12-2	TRBJ1-4	CASRPKRSRGVEKLFF
TRBV7-8	TRBJ2-6	CASSPVVSGANVLTF
TRBV13	TRBJ2-7	CASSPGTSDEQYF
TRBV15	TRBJ1-1	CATSRVRTGRTQAFF
TRBV19	TRBJ2-3	CASSIVRTDTQYF
TRBV4-2	TRBJ2-3	CASSPKTGPGEDTQYF
TRBV10-2	TRBJ2-1	CASSGTGTQYNEQFF
TRBV7-2	TRBJ2-1	CASSLLGDEQFF
TRBV6-5	TRBJ1-6	CATQGSDNSPLHF
TRBV7-9	TRBJ2-7	CASSSLSYEQYF
TRBV7-8	TRBJ2-3	CASRSGVHTDTQYF
TRBV19	TRBJ1-1	CASKVTQPNTEAFF
TRBV4-2	TRBJ1-2	CASSPGQGNYGYTF
TRBV5-6	TRBJ1-2	CASSFLTGTANYGYTF
TRBV15	TRBJ2-7	CATSNFDPDEQYF
TRBV7-2	TRBJ1-3	CASSIDRAYSGNTIYF
TRBV7-3	TRBJ2-5	CASSPYGGAQETQYF
TRBV2	TRBJ2-7	CASSQENSGGAGSYEQYF
TRBV7-9	TRBJ1-4	CASSLLQGGGEKLFF
TRBV10-3	TRBJ2-7	CAISEGRGAYEQYF
TRBV10-2	TRBJ2-5	CASRDRGWIETQYF
TRBV10-3	TRBJ2-7	CAIRERQDSSYEQYF
TRBV11-2	TRBJ1-2	CASRKTGGNYGYTF
TRBV9	TRBJ1-4	CASSQARAGAEKLFF
TRBV11-3	TRBJ2-2	CASSFLARSSGTGELFF